This note documents a single T cell receptor beta chain sequence. Germline V gene lookup returns CDR1 SGHTA and CDR2 FQGTGA. Trimming at V came to 0 bases and at J to 6 bases, leaving 5 bases not matched to a gene. The CDR3 is 15 residues long. The source of the sample is a study of blood T cell repertoires in COVID-19. Across the whole study: Spain, Italy and the United States supplied samples that represented acute and convalescent COVID-19. The analysed material was cDNA or gDNA that came from T cells, B-cell-depleted T cells, or PBMCs.

Authors' methods: Estimation of nucleated cell counts was performed using reference gene primer amplification. Clones were read by immunoSEQ multiplex PCR, and TCRdb kept only the in-frame ones, dropping some. That table furnishes V, J and clone size, whereas the DNA furnished D and trimming. Of around 130,000 clones in the sample, roughly 83% were seen once. The sample was peripheral blood. The chain carries TRBV7-3 and TRBJ2-1, with TRBD1 matching over 7 bases. This receptor was obtained from a woman between 25 and 40 years old who had recovered from COVID-19. The CDR3 reads CASSLTGDRLNEQFF. CDR3 nucleotides: TGTGCCAGCAGCTTAACAGGGGACAGACTCAATGAGCAGTTCTTC.